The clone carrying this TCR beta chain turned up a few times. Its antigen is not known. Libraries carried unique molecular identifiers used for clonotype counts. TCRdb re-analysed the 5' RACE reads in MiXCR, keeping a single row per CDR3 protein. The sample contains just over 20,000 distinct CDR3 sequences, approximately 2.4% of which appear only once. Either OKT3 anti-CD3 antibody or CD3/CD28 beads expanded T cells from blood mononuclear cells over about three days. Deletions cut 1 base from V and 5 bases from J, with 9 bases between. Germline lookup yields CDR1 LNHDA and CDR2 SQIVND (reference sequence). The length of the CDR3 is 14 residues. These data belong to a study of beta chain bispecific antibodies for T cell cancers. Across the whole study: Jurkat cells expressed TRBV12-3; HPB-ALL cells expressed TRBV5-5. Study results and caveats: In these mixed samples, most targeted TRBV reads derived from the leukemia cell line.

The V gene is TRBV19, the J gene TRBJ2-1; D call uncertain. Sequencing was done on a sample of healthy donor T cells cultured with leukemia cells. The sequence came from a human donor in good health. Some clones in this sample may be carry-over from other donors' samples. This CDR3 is CASSIVLKNNEQFF. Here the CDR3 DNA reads TGTGCCAGTAGTATAGTCCTCAAGAACAATGAGCAGTTCTTC.